This TCR beta chain was recorded in a study of OX40 agonist ivuxolimab in advanced cancers. Study-wide background: Of the patients, three showed partial responses, one with hepatocellular carcinoma and two with cutaneous melanoma. Study-level findings and limits: Clonal expansion was among the lowest in partial responders at 0.1-3.0 mg/kg, especially CD8+. There were, on average, more expanded clones in CD8+ T cells than in CD4+.

Profiling relied on immunoSEQ multiplex PCR, and the TCRdb table lists in-frame clones only, not all of them. Counted here are 87,000 or so clones, approximately 90% occurring once; the ten biggest clones make up around 1.6%. In its sample, this clone was seen a few times. Its specificity is not known. J was trimmed by 4 bases and V by 6 bases; bases with no gene match: 9. CDR3 length: 15 amino acids. Germline CDR1 and CDR2: SGHTA and FQGNSA. The TCR was taken from an adult with an advanced solid tumor such as melanoma, head and neck, liver or kidney cancer. Here the sequenced sample was CD4+ or CD8+ T cells sorted from blood, taken in a trial of the OX40 agonist ivuxolimab. The chain carries TRBV7-2 and TRBJ2-1; 7 bases match TRBD1. CDR3 in DNA: TGTGCCAGCAGGAAGACAGGGACCCTTTACAATGAGCAGTTCTTC. It yields the protein CASRKTGTLYNEQFF.